The clone carrying this T cell receptor (beta chain) turned up a few times. The antigen is unknown. CDR1 and CDR2 from the germline V gene are DFQATT and SNEGSKA (reference sequence). The CDR3 contains 14 residues. Trimming cost V 3 bases and J 7 bases, with 13 bases left between them. The sample is drawn from a study of T cell repertoires in cytomegalovirus infection. TCRdb redid the calling of the reads with MiXCR, one entry per CDR3 protein. The sample lists 20,000 or so distinct CDR3 sequences, more than 20% seen once, with about 90% in the top ten. Sequenced material: CD8+ T cells from cultured PBMCs, taken from culture after CMV antigen stimulation. The rearrangement joins TRBV20-1 to TRBJ1-6; D remains ambiguous. This TCR came from a human donor in good health (CMV status not recorded). Some clones in this sample may be carry-over from other donors' samples. Here the CDR3 reads CSASSQVLNSPLHF. The CDR3 DNA sequence: TGCAGTGCTAGTTCTCAGGTCCTAAATTCACCCCTCCACTTT.